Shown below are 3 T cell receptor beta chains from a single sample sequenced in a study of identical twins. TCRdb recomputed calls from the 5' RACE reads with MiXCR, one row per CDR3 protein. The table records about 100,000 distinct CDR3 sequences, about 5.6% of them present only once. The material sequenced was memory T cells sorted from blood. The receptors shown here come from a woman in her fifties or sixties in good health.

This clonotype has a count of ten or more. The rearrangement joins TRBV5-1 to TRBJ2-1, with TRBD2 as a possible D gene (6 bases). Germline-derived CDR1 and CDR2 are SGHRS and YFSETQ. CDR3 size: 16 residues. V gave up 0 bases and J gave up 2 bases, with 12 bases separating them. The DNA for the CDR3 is TGCGCCAGCAGCTTGGGAGGCGGGATAGCCTACAATGAGCAGTTCTTC. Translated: CASSLGGGIAYNEQFF.

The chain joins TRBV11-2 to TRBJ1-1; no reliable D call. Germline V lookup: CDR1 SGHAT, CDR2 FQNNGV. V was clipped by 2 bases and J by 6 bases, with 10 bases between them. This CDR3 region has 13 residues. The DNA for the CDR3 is TGTGCCAGCAGCTTACTTTATGCGGCTGAAGCTTTCTTT. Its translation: CASSLLYAAEAFF.

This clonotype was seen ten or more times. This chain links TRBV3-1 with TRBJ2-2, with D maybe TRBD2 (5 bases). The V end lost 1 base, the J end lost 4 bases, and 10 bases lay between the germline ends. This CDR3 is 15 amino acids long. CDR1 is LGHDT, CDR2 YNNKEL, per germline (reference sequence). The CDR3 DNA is TGTGCCAGCAGCCAAGGGAGGAGTTTCACCGGGGAGCTGTTTTTT. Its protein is CASSQGRSFTGELFF.